The 22 T cell receptor beta chains presented below share a single source sample, sequenced in a study of monozygotic twins with inflammatory bowel disease. TCRdb reprocessed the 5' RACE reads and reports one entry per CDR3 protein, with no DNA. The table for this sample gives approximately 400,000 distinct CDR3 sequences. The material sequenced was blood. The receptors come from a human donor with ulcerative colitis or Crohn's disease, or a healthy co-twin of an affected twin (not recorded which).

The rearrangement uses TRBV3-1 and TRBJ1-2; without DNA, the TCRdb call of TRBD1 cannot be checked. The germline gives CDR1 LGHDT, CDR2 YNNKEL (reference sequence). CDR3 length: 12 residues. CDR3 amino acids: CASSQPRGIYTF.

The genes are TRBV20-1 and TRBJ2-4; without DNA, the TCRdb call of TRBD1 cannot be checked. The CDR3 has 14 amino acids. Germline V CDR1 and CDR2: DFQATT, SNEGSKA (reference sequence). CDR3 protein: CSASGGSTKNIQYF.

The V gene is TRBV30, the J gene TRBJ1-4; the D call of TRBD1 rests on TCRdb alone, since no DNA is present to check it. CDR3 size: 14 residues. The germline gives CDR1 GTSNPN, CDR2 SVGIG (reference sequence). CDR3 sequence reads: CAWRSGATNEKLFF.

The chain carries TRBV6-1 and TRBJ1-5; TCRdb outputs TRBD1, but without DNA this stays unchecked. There are 13 residues in the CDR3. Germline CDR1 MNHNS, CDR2 SASEGT. CDR3 region: CATTRSGVQPQHF.

The rearrangement joins TRBV7-8 to TRBJ2-3; TCRdb outputs TRBD1, but without DNA this stays unchecked. Looked up from germline, CDR1 is SGHVS and CDR2 is FQNEAQ. The CDR3 covers 13 residues. CDR3 in amino acids: CASSSRGADTQYF.

V and J are TRBV7-6 and TRBJ2-7; TCRdb designates TRBD1, a call that cannot be tested without DNA. Germline CDR1 reads SGHVS; CDR2 reads FNYEAQ. This CDR3 region has 15 residues. The CDR3 reads CASSLEAGGLYEQYF.

The chain carries TRBV20-1 and TRBJ2-7; the D call from TCRdb, TRBD1, cannot be confirmed without DNA. Looked up from germline, CDR1 is DFQATT and CDR2 is SNEGSKA (reference sequence). CDR3 length: 13 residues. This CDR3 is CSAIPRGQGEQYF.

The chain uses TRBV12-3 or TRBV12-4 and TRBJ2-7; TCRdb lists TRBD2, though no DNA is available to test this call. CDR3 length equals 15 residues. CDR3 region: CASSSPGYYSYEQYF.

The chain recombines TRBV6-1 with TRBJ2-5; the TCRdb D gene call, TRBD1, has no DNA to confirm it. The V gene's germline CDR1 is MNHNS and CDR2 SASEGT. The CDR3 is 14 residues long. CDR3 in amino acids: CASRSPTSEETQYF.

V is TRBV24-1 and J is TRBJ1-2. Looked up from germline, CDR1 is KGHDR and CDR2 is SFDVKD. The CDR3 is made up of 12 amino acids. Here the CDR3 reads CATSDPKAGYTF.

This chain uses TRBV7-9 with TRBJ2-6. The V gene's germline CDR1 is SEHNR and CDR2 FQNEAQ (reference sequence). The CDR3 totals 15 residues. This chain's CDR3 is CASSPDWAGANVLTF.

V gene TRBV30 combines with J gene TRBJ1-2; absent DNA, TCRdb's TRBD1 call cannot be checked. The CDR3 is 15 residues long. Germline V gives CDR1 GTSNPN, CDR2 SVGIG (reference sequence). The CDR3 protein is CAWSVRDRGNYGYTF.

The V call is TRBV5-1, the J call TRBJ2-3; TCRdb proposes TRBD2, but this gene call is untestable without DNA. The CDR3 totals 15 residues. Germline V gene data show CDR1 as SGHRS and CDR2 as YFSETQ. CDR3 in amino acids: CASSLEGILSGTQYF.

The gene calls are TRBV10-3 and TRBJ2-3; TCRdb picks TRBD1, but there is no DNA to check that call. The CDR3 loop spans 16 amino acids. Germline values: CDR1 ENHRY, CDR2 SYGVKD. This CDR3 is CAIINRRDRETDTQYF.

This rearrangement joins TRBV24-1 to TRBJ2-1; as DNA is missing, the TRBD2 call by TCRdb cannot be tested. Germline V gives CDR1 KGHDR, CDR2 SFDVKD. CDR3 length: 19 residues. The CDR3 region is CATSDLRPGASGQLNEQFF.

The V gene is TRBV5-1, the J gene TRBJ1-2; TCRdb's assignment of TRBD1 cannot be checked, as there is no DNA. In germline, CDR1 is SGHRS, CDR2 YFSETQ. The CDR3 totals 16 residues. This CDR3 is CASSLEAGAFNYGYTF.

The gene calls are TRBV3-1 and TRBJ2-2; TCRdb calls TRBD1, which cannot be checked without DNA. The CDR3 contains 12 residues. The V gene's germline CDR1 is LGHDT and CDR2 YNNKEL (reference sequence). CDR3 in amino acids: CASSPGERELSF.

This chain uses TRBV2 with TRBJ2-7. The CDR3 runs 14 residues. CDR1 SNHLY and CDR2 FYNNEI come from the germline V gene. The CDR3 loop reads CASTPMNRAYEQYF.

V and J are TRBV28 and TRBJ2-7; TCRdb proposes TRBD2, but this gene call is untestable without DNA. The germline V gene encodes CDR1 MDHEN and CDR2 SYDVKM. This CDR3 has 15 amino acids. The CDR3 here is CASSPGDSAIYEQYF.

The V gene is TRBV5-1, the J gene TRBJ1-1. The CDR3 has 13 amino acids. Germline CDR1 reads SGHRS; CDR2 reads YFSETQ. CDR3 protein: CASSMSKNTEAFF.

V is TRBV20-1 and J is TRBJ1-2. CDR3 size: 13 residues. The germline V gene encodes CDR1 DFQATT and CDR2 SNEGSKA (reference sequence). The CDR3 is CSARDRQHYGYTF.

The gene calls are TRBV7-8 and TRBJ2-4. This CDR3 is 17 amino acids long. CDR1 SGHVS and CDR2 FQNEAQ come from the germline V gene. The CDR3 sequence is CASSSPRIVGNENIQYF.